The 2 T cell receptor beta chains below all came from one sample that was sequenced in a study of blood T cell repertoires in COVID-19. The repertoire was sequenced with immunoSEQ multiplex PCR; TCRdb's copy has only in-frame clones and lacks some. The sample holds 300,000 to 400,000 clones; approximately 87% are singletons and the top ten take around 8%. The sample comprised peripheral blood. The receptor set was obtained from a woman aged 45-65 years who had recovered from COVID-19.

The CDR3: CASSRGNRGYGYTF. The CDR3 nucleotides are TGTGCCAGCAGCCGGGGGAACAGGGGCTATGGCTACACCTTC. The chain carries TRBV14 and TRBJ1-2; TRBD1 matches at 7 bases. The CDR3 spans 14 residues. V lost 4 bases to trimming and J lost 4 bases; unmatched junction nucleotides: 6. From germline, CDR1 is SGHDN and CDR2 FVKESK.

The chain joins TRBV30 to TRBJ2-5; 11 bases are shared with TRBD2. This CDR3 has 16 amino acids. CDR1 is GTSNPN and CDR2 is SVGIG in the germline V gene (reference sequence). The J segment lost 2 bases and the V segment lost 1 base, leaving 6 bases of the junction unmatched. The CDR3 DNA follows: TGTGCCTGGAGTGCCAAGCTAGCGGGGGGTCAAGAGACCCAGTACTTC. Its protein product is CAWSAKLAGGQETQYF.